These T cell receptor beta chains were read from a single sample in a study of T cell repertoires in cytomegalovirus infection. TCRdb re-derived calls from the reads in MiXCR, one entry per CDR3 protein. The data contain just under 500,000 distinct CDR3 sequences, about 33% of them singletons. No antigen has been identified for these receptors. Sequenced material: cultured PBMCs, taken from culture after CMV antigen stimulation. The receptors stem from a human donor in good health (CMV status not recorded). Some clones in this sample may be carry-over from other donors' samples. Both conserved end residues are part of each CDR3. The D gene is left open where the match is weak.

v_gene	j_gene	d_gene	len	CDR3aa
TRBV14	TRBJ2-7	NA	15	CASSRTTTGAYEQYF
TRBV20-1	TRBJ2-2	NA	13	CSARAPNTGELFF
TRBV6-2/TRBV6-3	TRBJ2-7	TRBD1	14	CASTLGQGIYEQYF
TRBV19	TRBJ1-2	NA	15	CASSMEQGRNYGYTF
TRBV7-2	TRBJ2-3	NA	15	CASSLLWKSTDTQYF
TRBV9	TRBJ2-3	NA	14	CASSVAVPTYTQYF
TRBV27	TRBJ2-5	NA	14	CASSPGALPETQYF
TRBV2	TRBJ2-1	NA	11	CASSSAYEQFF
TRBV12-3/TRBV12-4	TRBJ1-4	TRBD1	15	CASRRQGATNEKLFF
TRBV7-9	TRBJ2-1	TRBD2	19	CASSRETIRAGASYNEQFF
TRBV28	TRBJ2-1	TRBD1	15	CASSLAGTEARKQFF
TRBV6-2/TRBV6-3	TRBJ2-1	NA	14	CASSWGGTVNEQFF
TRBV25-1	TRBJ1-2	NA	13	CASSDGTGYGYTF
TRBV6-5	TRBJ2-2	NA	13	CASRRTVAGELFF
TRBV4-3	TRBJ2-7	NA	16	CASSQERAGYIDEQYF
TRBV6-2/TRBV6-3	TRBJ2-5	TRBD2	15	CASRGASGSPETQYF